The 3 T cell receptor beta chains below were found in one sample sequenced in a study of cytomegalovirus exposure and HLA in healthy donors. The PCR made use of 60 Vbeta and 13 Jbeta primers. Measured with immunoSEQ multiplex PCR; TCRdb has only the in-frame clones, and not every one. The sample shows over 200,000 clones, 82% of them seen only once. The sequenced sample consisted of PBMCs. Source of these receptors: a man aged 40-55 years in good health and CMV-seropositive.

The chain employs TRBV15 and TRBJ2-4; 8 bases agree with TRBD2. The V gene's germline CDR1 is LNHNV and CDR2 YYDKDF (reference sequence). The CDR3 is 22 amino acids. Trimming at V came to 5 bases and at J to 0 bases, leaving 24 bases not matched to a gene. CDR3 amino acids: CATSSGRASAGVYRGAKNIQYF. The DNA for the CDR3 is TGTGCCACCAGCTCCGGGCGTGCGTCAGCGGGAGTCTATCGGGGAGCCAAAAACATTCAGTACTTC.

The rearrangement uses TRBV5-1 and TRBJ2-1; 7 bases are a match to TRBD1. V dropped 4 bases and J dropped 8; count of bases not matched to a gene: 12. The germline V gene has CDR1 SGHRS and CDR2 YFSETQ. The CDR3 extends over 15 amino acids. CDR3 sequence: CASSRTRQGEDEQFF. CDR3 sequence (DNA): TGCGCCAGCAGCCGTACCCGACAGGGTGAGGATGAGCAGTTCTTC.

CDR3: CASSTRGGHLSNQPQHF. Here the CDR3 DNA reads TGTGCCAGTAGTACACGAGGGGGCCACCTTAGCAATCAGCCCCAGCATTTT. The V and J genes are TRBV19 and TRBJ1-5, with 7 bases identical to TRBD1. The CDR3 runs to 17 residues. V was pared by 4 bases and J by 0 bases, with 9 bases of the junction left unmatched. Germline V gene lookup returns CDR1 LNHDA and CDR2 SQIVND (reference sequence). Based on the CDR3 plus reference TRBV19 and TRBJ1-5, the full variable domain is DGGITQSPKYLFRKEGQNVTLSCEQNLNHDAMYWYRQDPGQGLRLIYYSQIVNDFQKGDIAEGYSVSREKKESFPLTVTSAQKNPTAFYLCASSTRGGHLSNQPQHFGDGTRLSIL.